This TCR beta chain was profiled in a study of vaccination and CD4 T cells after COVID-19. As concerns this clonotype: Its antigen is not identified.

The time point was: late sampling 161 to 241 days after vaccination in a few convalescent patients. Treatment in this sample: approximately 9-day PBMC culture with coronavirus spike peptide pools or control peptides (ViraFEST assay). PBMC cultures, at 1.5 million to 2.5 million cells per well, received roughly 10 IU/ml IL-2 and about 10 ug/ml peptide pools. Sequencing of the DNA from cultured CD4+ T cells was carried out with the Oncomine TCR Beta short-read assay. TCRdb recomputed calls from the PCR reads with MiXCR, one row per CDR3 protein. The table shows 15,000 to 20,000 distinct CDR3 sequences, with roughly 50% occurring only once. The germline V gene encodes CDR1 DFQATT and CDR2 SNEGSKA (reference sequence). V was cut by 0 bases and J by 7 bases, with 15 bases left in between. The CDR3 is 14 residues long. General observations from the study: Of the reactive clones in convalescent patients, a median around 86% showed up only post-vaccination.

The starting material was CD4+ T cells from blood, cultured in vitro, obtained about 7 months after SARS-CoV-2 vaccination. This TCR came from a human donor who had recovered from COVID-19. This chain connects TRBV20-1 to TRBJ2-5; D is possibly TRBD1 (6 bases). The CDR3 nucleotides read TGCAGTGCTAGAGATGCTGGCAGGGGAGTGACCCAGTACTTC. Protein sequence: CSARDAGRGVTQYF.